This T cell receptor (beta chain) came from a study of CD8+ T cells in alopecia areata. Study results and caveats: Scalp clonality, along with expanded CD8+ clones among the top 100, was significantly decreased by tofacitinib. Whether baseline CD8+ expansion is linked to response remains uncertain, given a single nonresponder.

This sample's treatment: oral pan-JAK inhibitor, 5-10 mg twice daily. RNA was extracted and reverse transcribed into cDNA as the sequencing template. Some clones are missing from TCRdb's copy, which holds only in-frame ones; the method was immunoSEQ multiplex PCR. This table has about 100,000 clones, less than 90% appearing once. This clone was detected only once. The target antigen is unknown. The CDR3 is made up of 10 amino acids. The germline CDR1 and CDR2 sequences are SQVTM and ANQGSEA. V shed 3 bases and J shed 9 bases, with 8 bases lying between them. The clonotype comes from a human donor with alopecia areata. Sample: CD8+ T cells sorted from blood, taken at week 24, from a patient treated with tofacitinib. The chain joins TRBV29-1 to TRBJ2-5, with no clear D. DNA of the CDR3: TGCAGCGTTGAGGAGCCGTCCCAGTACTTC. Protein: CSVEEPSQYF.